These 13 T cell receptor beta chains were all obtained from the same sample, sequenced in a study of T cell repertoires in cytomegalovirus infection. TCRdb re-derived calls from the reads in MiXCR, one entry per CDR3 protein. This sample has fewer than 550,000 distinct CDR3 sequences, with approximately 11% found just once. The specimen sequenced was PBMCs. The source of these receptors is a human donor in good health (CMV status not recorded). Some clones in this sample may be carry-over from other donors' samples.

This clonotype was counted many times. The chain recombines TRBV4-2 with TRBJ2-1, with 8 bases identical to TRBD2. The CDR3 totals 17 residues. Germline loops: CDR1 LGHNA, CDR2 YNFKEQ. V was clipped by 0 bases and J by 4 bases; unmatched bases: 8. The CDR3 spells CASSQDPLAGHYNEQFF. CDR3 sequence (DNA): TGTGCCAGCAGCCAAGACCCCCTAGCGGGCCATTACAATGAGCAGTTCTTC.

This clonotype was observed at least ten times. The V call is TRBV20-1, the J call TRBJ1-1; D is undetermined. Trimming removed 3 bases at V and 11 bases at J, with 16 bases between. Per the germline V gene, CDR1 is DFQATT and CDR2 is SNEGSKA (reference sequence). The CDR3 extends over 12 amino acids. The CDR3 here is CSASLSSQTAFF. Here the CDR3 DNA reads TGCAGTGCTAGTCTATCCTCTCAAACGGCTTTCTTT.

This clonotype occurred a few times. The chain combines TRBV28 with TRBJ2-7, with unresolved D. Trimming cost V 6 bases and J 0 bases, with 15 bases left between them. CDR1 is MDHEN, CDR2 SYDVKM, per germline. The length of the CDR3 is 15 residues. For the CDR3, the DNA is TGTGCCAGCAGCCCTGAATTAAGCCTCTCCTACGAGCAGTACTTC. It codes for CASSPELSLSYEQYF.

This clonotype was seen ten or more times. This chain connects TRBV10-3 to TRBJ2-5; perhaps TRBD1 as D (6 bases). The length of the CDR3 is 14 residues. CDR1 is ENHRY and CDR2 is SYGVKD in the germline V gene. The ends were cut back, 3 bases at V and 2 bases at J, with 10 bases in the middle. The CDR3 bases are TGTGCCATCAGTGATTCGGACAGACAAGAGACCCAGTACTTC. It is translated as CAISDSDRQETQYF.

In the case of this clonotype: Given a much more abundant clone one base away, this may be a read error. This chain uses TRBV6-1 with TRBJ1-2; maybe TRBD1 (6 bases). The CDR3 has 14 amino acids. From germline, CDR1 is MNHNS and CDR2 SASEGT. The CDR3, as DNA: TGTGCCAACAGTCCCCAAAGGGGGACATATGGCTACACCTTC. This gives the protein CANSPQRGTYGYTF.

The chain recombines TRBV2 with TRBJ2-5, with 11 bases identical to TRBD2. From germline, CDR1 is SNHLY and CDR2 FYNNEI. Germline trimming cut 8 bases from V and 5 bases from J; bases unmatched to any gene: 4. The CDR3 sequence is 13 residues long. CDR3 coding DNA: TGTGCCAGCCTAGCGGGGGGCTCGGAGACCCAGTACTTC. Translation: CASLAGGSETQYF.

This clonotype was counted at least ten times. The CDR3 sequence: CAGGRVTSYNEQFF. CDR3 nucleotide sequence: TGTGCCGGGGGCAGGGTAACATCCTACAATGAGCAGTTCTTC. This chain uses TRBV7-9 with TRBJ2-1; D perhaps matches TRBD1 (6 bases). This CDR3 has 14 residues. V shed 11 bases and J shed 1 base, with 15 bases lying between them. Germline V gives CDR1 SEHNR, CDR2 FQNEAQ (reference sequence).

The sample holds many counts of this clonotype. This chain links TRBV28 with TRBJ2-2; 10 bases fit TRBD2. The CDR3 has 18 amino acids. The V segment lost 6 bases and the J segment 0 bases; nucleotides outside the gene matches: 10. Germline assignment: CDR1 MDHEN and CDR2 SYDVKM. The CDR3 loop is CASSSYRTSGPNTGELFF. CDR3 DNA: TGTGCCAGCAGCTCCTATAGGACTAGCGGTCCGAACACCGGGGAGCTGTTTTTT.

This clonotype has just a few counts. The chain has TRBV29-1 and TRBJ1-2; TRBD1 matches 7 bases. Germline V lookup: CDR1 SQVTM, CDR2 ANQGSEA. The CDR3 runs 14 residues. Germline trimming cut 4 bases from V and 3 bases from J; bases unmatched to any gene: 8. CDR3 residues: CSVGRQGGYYGYTF. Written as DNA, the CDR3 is TGCAGCGTTGGGCGACAGGGTGGCTACTATGGCTACACCTTC.

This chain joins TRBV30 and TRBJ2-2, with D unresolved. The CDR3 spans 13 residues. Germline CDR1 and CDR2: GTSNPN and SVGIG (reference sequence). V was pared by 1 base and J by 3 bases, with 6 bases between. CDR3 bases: TGTGCCTGGAGTGCAGGAGACACCGGGGAGCTGTTTTTT. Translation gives CAWSAGDTGELFF.

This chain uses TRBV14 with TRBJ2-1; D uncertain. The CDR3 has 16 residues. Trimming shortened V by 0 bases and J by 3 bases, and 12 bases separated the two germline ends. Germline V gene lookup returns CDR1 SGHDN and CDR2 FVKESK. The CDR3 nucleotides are TGTGCCAGCAGCCAAGATCCTGGGCATCTCTACAATGAGCAGTTCTTC. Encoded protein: CASSQDPGHLYNEQFF.

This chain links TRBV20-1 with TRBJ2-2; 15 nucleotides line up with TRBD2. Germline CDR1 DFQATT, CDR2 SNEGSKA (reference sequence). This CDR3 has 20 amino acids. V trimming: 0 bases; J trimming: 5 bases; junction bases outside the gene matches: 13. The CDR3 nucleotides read TGCAGTGCTAGAGATCGGGGAGGACTAGCGGGGGGGCGGGATACCGGGGAGCTGTTTTTT. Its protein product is CSARDRGGLAGGRDTGELFF.

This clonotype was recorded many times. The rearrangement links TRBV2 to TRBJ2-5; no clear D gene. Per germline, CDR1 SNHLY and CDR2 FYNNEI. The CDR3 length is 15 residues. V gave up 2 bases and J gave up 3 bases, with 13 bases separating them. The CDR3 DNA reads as TGTGCCAGCAGTGAACAACTACCAAAAAAAGAGACCCAGTACTTC. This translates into CASSEQLPKKETQYF.